This T cell receptor beta chain was found in a study of Ad26.COV2.S vaccination and SARS-CoV-2 variants. Study conclusions and caveats: Vaccinees and placebo recipients showed similar non-spike TCR breadth.

Points on this clone: Its specificity is not known.

Assay: immunoSEQ multiplex PCR; the TCRdb copy retains only in-frame clones and omits some. The table lists 440,000 or so clones, 90% of them singletons, with roughly 4% in the top ten. Treatment given: 19 received Ad26.COV2.S at low or high dose, single or two shots; about five received placebo; per-sample allocation not given. Following the first vaccine or placebo injection, samples were taken on day 63. The CDR3 consists of 13 residues. Trimming cost V 5 bases and J 5 bases, with 12 bases left between them. Germline CDR1 is SGHVS and CDR2 is FQNEAQ. The sequence came from a person between 18 and 65 years old who received the Ad26.COV2.S COVID-19 vaccine or a placebo. The input for sequencing was peripheral blood, taken in a trial of Ad26.COV2.S vaccine versus placebo. The V call is TRBV7-8, the J call TRBJ2-5; D gene uncertain. The CDR3 DNA is TGTGCCAGCAGCCTAAGGGAAGTTGAGACCCAGTACTTC. It yields the protein CASSLREVETQYF.